The clone carrying this TCR beta chain appeared many times. Alongside a J-beta primer mix, a sample-barcoded 5' primer served in a second PCR lasting roughly 7 to 11 cycles. A tag from a template-switch adaptor with 12 random nucleotides marked each cDNA molecule. TCRdb re-derived calls from the 5' RACE reads in MiXCR, one entry per CDR3 protein. The sample contains about 730,000 distinct CDR3 sequences, about 42% of which appear only once. These data are taken from a study of blood T cells in healthy people across ages. Sequencing was done on a sample of blood. This sequence was found in a woman aged 60-75 years in good health.

The CDR3 sequence is CASSSGTSGISSYEQYF. DNA of the CDR3: TGTGCCAGCAGTTCCGGGACTAGCGGGATTAGCTCCTACGAGCAGTACTTC. The V call is TRBV12-3 or TRBV12-4, the J call TRBJ2-7, with 13 bases identical to TRBD2. Trimming took 4 bases from V and 0 from J; bases not matched to a gene: 6. This CDR3 is built from 17 residues.